This entry describes one T cell receptor beta chain. This clonotype was detected ten times or more. Its cognate antigen has yet to be identified. No per-base quality is available; no much larger clone lies one base away. The data are from a study of early T cells in non-severe SARS-CoV-2 infection (dated by TCRdb to the early 2020s). For the study in its entirety: Because TCR sequencing relied on bulk RNA taken from unsorted whole blood, pairing of alpha and beta chains was not possible. The investigation overall reported the following: VDJdb matching was skewed toward anti-spike CD8 responses and likely underestimated virus-specific expansions, missing private and CD4 specificities.

Receptor amplification or capture employed 5' RACE. The data were produced on a NextSeq 500. Unique molecular identifiers were attached to individual cDNA molecules in the TCR library protocol so that sequencing error and PCR bias could be corrected. Both TCR alpha and beta chains were sequenced, and tight co-correlation was observed between alpha and beta sequence abundances in each sample. On the study's bioinformatics: Decombinator V4 was used to annotate TCR sequences for V gene, J gene and CDR3. TCRs were defined as expanded if a significant change between any two time points was detected under a Poisson model with p below 0.0001. TCR abundances were normalised to the total number of TCRs sequenced per sample and expressed as counts per million. MAIT TCRs were defined by TRAV1-2 paired with TRAJ12, TRAJ20 or TRAJ33, and iNKT TCRs by TRAV10 paired with TRAJ18. VDJdb, accessed 1 November 2021, was searched for CMV, EBV and SARS-CoV-2 annotated TCRs, with TCRs annotated for multiple antigens excluded. TCRdb passed the public sequencing reads through fastp at Q25 and MiXCR, retaining productive beta sequences. CDR3 protein duplicates are merged, each entry listing the most common genes and DNA. TCRdb, not the authors, supplied the V and J calls. For this sample there are fewer than 65,000 distinct CDR3 sequences; about 10% appear just once. Of the sample, roughly 4.7% is held by the ten largest clones.

Counted from cysteine to phenylalanine, this CDR3 has 14 amino acids. Only CDR3 DNA is held: 42 bases, read in frame from base 1. The junction carries 12 bases between V and J, which are trimmed by 2 bases and 6 bases respectively. Taken from the germline V gene, the CDR1 and CDR2 loops are SGHRS and YFSETQ. A case-control design nested within a healthcare worker cohort in London, UK, was used, with weekly nasopharyngeal swab PCR tests and blood sampling performed. Between 23 and 31 March 2020, the week of the UK lockdown, healthcare workers were enrolled and then followed up weekly for as long as 16 weeks.

Source material: whole blood. The chain employs TRBV5-1 and TRBJ1-5; the D segment could be TRBD1, given 5 matching bases. The TCR sequence derives from an adult who was a healthcare worker with PCR-confirmed SARS-CoV-2 infection or an uninfected control (not recorded which). The CDR3 protein sequence reads: CASSFQGGTQPQHF. The DNA sequence is given as TGCGCCAGCAGCTTTCAGGGCGGAACTCAGCCCCAGCATTTT. Here the CDR3 is joined to the reference TRBV5-1 and TRBJ1-5 genes, and the full variable domain is: KAGVTQTPRYLIKTRGQQVTLSCSPISGHRSVSWYQQTPGQGLQFLFEYFSETQRNKGNFPGRFSGRQFSNSRSEMNVSTLELGDSALYLCASSFQGGTQPQHFGDGTRLSIL.